The 3 T cell receptor beta chains presented below share a single source sample, sequenced in a study of blood T cell repertoires in COVID-19. The method was immunoSEQ multiplex PCR; TCRdb's version includes in-frame clones alone and lacks a portion of them. The table shows a few hundred thousand clones, with 70% to 85% occurring only once. Sequenced input: PBMCs or T cells enriched from blood (not recorded which). All receptors come from a woman aged 55-70 years who had recovered from COVID-19.

The chain has TRBV25-1 and TRBJ2-7, with D hard to call. V dropped 4 bases and J dropped 1 base, with 11 bases sitting between them. Per the germline V gene, CDR1 is MGHDK and CDR2 is SYGVNS. The CDR3 contains 14 residues. This chain's CDR3 is CASSVGGSSYEQYF. The CDR3 DNA is TGTGCCAGCAGTGTTGGCGGATCGTCCTACGAGCAGTACTTC.

This chain links TRBV4-2 with TRBJ2-3; 9 bases line up with TRBD2. The length of the CDR3 is 14 residues. In germline, CDR1 is LGHNA, CDR2 YNFKEQ. J gave up 4 bases and V 1 base, and 0 bases lay outside the gene matches. Here the CDR3 DNA reads TGTGCCAGCAGCCAAGGGACTAGCGCAGATACGCAGTATTTT. Protein product: CASSQGTSADTQYF.

The chain is built from TRBV3-1 (or the pseudogene TRBV3-2) and TRBJ2-5; D is perhaps TRBD1 (5 bases). Germline V lookup: CDR1 LGHDT, CDR2 YNNKEL (reference sequence). The CDR3 runs to 15 residues. The germline V and J ends were trimmed by 2 bases and 5 bases, with 15 bases remaining between them. The DNA for the CDR3 is TGTGCCAGCAGCCAAAAATCCCAGGGATGGGAGACCCAGTACTTC. It yields the protein CASSQKSQGWETQYF.